This T cell receptor (beta chain) was recovered during a study of HIV-infected patients and healthy controls. cDNA was made from 400 to 500 ng RNA using alpha and beta constant primers. Each of the alpha and beta chains got its own library through chain-specific third strand synthesis with indices. A roughly 21-cycle PCR with P5s and P7 primers followed a short adapter-adding first PCR. TCRdb fed the 5' RACE reads into MiXCR, producing one record per CDR3 protein. The sample has 13,000 or so distinct CDR3 sequences; about 9.8% are singletons. By share, this clonotype ranks as medium-sized (0.01 to 0.1%). Trimming pared 2 bases from V and 5 bases from J, leaving 13 bases between. The germline V gene encodes CDR1 SGHTA and CDR2 FQGNSA. This CDR3 contains 14 residues. All unsorted peripheral T cells were captured because whole blood was used without fractionation.

The origin of this receptor is an adult in good health. Sequenced material: blood. The rearrangement joins TRBV7-2 to TRBJ2-7; D is unclear. The CDR3 coding sequence is TGTGCCAGCAGCTTAAGGCTCCGGGCGAACGAGCAGTACTTC. This codes for CASSLRLRANEQYF.